The 10 T cell receptor beta chains below were found in one sample sequenced in a study of T cell changes during pregnancy in multiple sclerosis (dated by TCRdb to 2018 to 2020). The library was obtained by the immunoSEQ multiplex PCR assay. Here the immuneACCESS table is served through TCRdb, limited to in-frame sequences with V and J called. Missing clones are a known gap in these copies; in checked studies unresolved V genes cover under half, and the rest lacks a known reason. In this sample the table shows 99,000 or so clones, approximately 94% of which occur a single time. The ten most abundant clones make up 0.99% of the sample. Sequences were derived from peripheral blood, sampled after pregnancy. All receptors derive from a female donor with multiple sclerosis, enrolled in a pregnancy study.

The chain joins TRBV7-3 to TRBJ2-2; 8 positions agree with TRBD1. Germline lookup yields CDR1 SGHTA and CDR2 FQGTGA. The CDR3 consists of 17 residues. V lost 2 bases to trimming and J lost 3 bases; unmatched junction nucleotides: 8. The CDR3 DNA reads as TGTGCCAGCAGCTTACGGAACAGGGGGTTTGACACCGGGGAGCTGTTTTTT. Protein product: CASSLRNRGFDTGELFF.

This clone was observed once. The rearrangement links TRBV5-4 to TRBJ2-3; 9 bases match TRBD2. This CDR3 is 15 amino acids long. The germline V gene encodes CDR1 SGHNT and CDR2 YYREEE (reference sequence). The ends lost 4 bases at V and 4 bases at J; junction bases unmatched: 7. The CDR3 reads CASSSSGSLADTQYF. DNA for the CDR3: TGTGCCAGCAGCAGTAGCGGGAGTCTGGCAGATACGCAGTATTTT. Variable domain in full (rest from reference TRBV5-4 and TRBJ2-3): ETGVTQSPTHLIKTRGQQVTLRCSSQSGHNTVSWYQQALGQGPQFIFQYYREEENGRGNFPPRFSGLQFPNYSSELNVNALELDDSALYLCASSSSGSLADTQYFGPGTRLTVL.

J is TRBJ2-1 and V is TRBV5-4; 12 nucleotides match TRBD2. The ends lost 3 bases at V and 12 bases at J; junction bases unmatched: 10. Germline CDR1 reads SGHNT; CDR2 reads YYREEE (reference sequence). This CDR3 has 15 residues. The DNA for the CDR3 is TGTGCCAGCAGCTCAGGACTAGCGGGACCCGATGGGCAGTTCTTC. Translated: CASSSGLAGPDGQFF. Full variable domain (outside the CDR3, taken from reference TRBV5-4 and TRBJ2-1): ETGVTQSPTHLIKTRGQQVTLRCSSQSGHNTVSWYQQALGQGPQFIFQYYREEENGRGNFPPRFSGLQFPNYSSELNVNALELDDSALYLCASSSGLAGPDGQFFGPGTRLTVL.

This rearrangement joins TRBV5-4 to TRBJ2-5; TRBD1 agrees at 9 bases. CDR1 SGHNT and CDR2 YYREEE come from the germline V gene (reference sequence). This CDR3 is built from 14 residues. The J segment lost 4 bases and the V segment lost 2 bases, leaving 3 bases of the junction unmatched. For the CDR3, the DNA is TGTGCCAGCAGCTTTCAGGACAGGGGAGAGACCCAGTACTTC. This codes for CASSFQDRGETQYF.

CDR3 protein: CASSPTVTYEQYF. CDR3 DNA sequence: TGTGCCAGCAGTCCTACAGTAACCTACGAGCAGTACTTC. The V gene is TRBV27, the J gene TRBJ2-7; D gene ambiguous. Germline V CDR1 and CDR2: MNHEY, SMNVEV (reference sequence). This CDR3 is 13 amino acids long. V was shortened by 5 bases and J by 2 bases, with 10 bases between the two germline ends.

The V and J genes are TRBV27 and TRBJ2-1; 8 bases map to TRBD2. The CDR3 is 12 amino acids. Germline V gene sequence: CDR1 MNHEY, CDR2 SMNVEV (reference sequence). The V segment lost 5 bases and the J segment 6 bases; nucleotides outside the gene matches: 0. CDR3 residues: CASSLAGNEQFF. The CDR3 nucleotides read TGTGCCAGCAGTCTAGCGGGCAATGAGCAGTTCTTC.

The rearrangement joins TRBV5-1 to TRBJ1-1; 9 bases line up with TRBD1. The CDR3 is made up of 15 amino acids. V trimming: 1 base; J trimming: 0 bases; junction bases outside the gene matches: 1. The germline CDR1 and CDR2 sequences are SGHRS and YFSETQ. The CDR3 coding sequence is TGCGCCAGCAGCTTGAGGACAGGGGTGAACACTGAAGCTTTCTTT. Translating gives CASSLRTGVNTEAFF. The full variable domain, with the rest looked up from reference TRBV5-1 and TRBJ1-1, is KAGVTQTPRYLIKTRGQQVTLSCSPISGHRSVSWYQQTPGQGLQFLFEYFSETQRNKGNFPGRFSGRQFSNSRSEMNVSTLELGDSALYLCASSLRTGVNTEAFFGQGTRLTVV.

J is TRBJ2-3 and V is TRBV14, with 12 nucleotides matching TRBD2. The J segment lost 3 bases and the V segment lost 1 base, leaving 8 bases of the junction unmatched. Looked up from germline, CDR1 is SGHDN and CDR2 is FVKESK. This CDR3 spans 18 amino acids. The CDR3 region is CASSQAALAGGITDTQYF. As DNA, the CDR3 is TGTGCCAGCAGCCAAGCCGCACTAGCGGGAGGAATAACAGATACGCAGTATTTT.

The rearrangement links TRBV27 to TRBJ2-1; 8 bases align to TRBD2. Germline CDR1 and CDR2: MNHEY and SMNVEV (reference sequence). With 5 bases clipped from V and 5 bases from J, the junction kept 8 bases outside the gene matches. The CDR3 is 15 amino acids. This CDR3 is CASSPGLVFNNEQFF. The CDR3 DNA follows: TGTGCCAGCAGTCCGGGACTAGTATTTAACAATGAGCAGTTCTTC.

This chain connects TRBV11-1 to TRBJ1-4, with 9 bases matching TRBD1. Germline V gene lookup returns CDR1 SGHAT and CDR2 FQDESV (reference sequence). The length of the CDR3 is 14 residues. V lost 5 bases, J lost 6 bases, and 4 bases stayed unmatched. The CDR3 protein is CASSPGQGDEKLFF. CDR3 DNA: TGTGCCAGCAGCCCGGGACAGGGAGATGAAAAACTGTTTTTT.